The source of this T cell receptor beta chain is a study of cytomegalovirus exposure and HLA in healthy donors. Whole-study results and caveats: Researchers reported in a later analysis that a missense DCLRE1C variant was tied to TCR beta V- and J-gene trimming.

PCR amplification relied on 60 Vbeta primers (plus 13 Jbeta primers). The table came from immunoSEQ multiplex PCR; TCRdb's copy has only in-frame clones and leaves some out. The table has 150,000 or so clones, roughly 76% seen once. Comment on this clone: As yet, its antigen is unknown.

V was clipped by 6 bases and J by 8 bases, with 14 bases between them. The CDR3 consists of 13 residues. Looked up from germline, CDR1 is SGHKS and CDR2 is YYEKEE (reference sequence). V gene TRBV5-5 combines with J gene TRBJ1-4; no definite D call. Specimen: PBMCs. The sequence came from a female donor in good health and CMV-seronegative. The DNA for the CDR3 is TGTGCCAGCACCTCACTTCCGGGAGAAAAACTGTTTTTT. Its translation is CASTSLPGEKLFF.